This T cell receptor beta chain was identified in a study of control samples from healthy donors and cancer patients. Clones were read by immunoSEQ multiplex PCR, and TCRdb kept only the in-frame ones, dropping some. The sample has around 120,000 clones; roughly 94% are singletons. Trimming stripped 0 bases from V and 4 bases from J, with 9 bases between. CDR1 is SGDLS, CDR2 YYNGEE, per germline. This CDR3 is built from 14 residues. This chain connects TRBV9 to TRBJ2-3; no clear D gene. The sequence was collected from a young man in good health. Sequenced material: blood. CDR3 in DNA: TGTGCCAGCAGCGTAGATGGACCCGCAGATACGCAGTATTTT. It specifies CASSVDGPADTQYF. Based on the CDR3 plus reference TRBV9 and TRBJ2-3, the full variable domain is DSGVTQTPKHLITATGQRVTLRCSPRSGDLSVYWYQQSLDQGLQFLIQYYNGEERAKGNILERFSAQQFPDLHSELNLSSLELGDSALYFCASSVDGPADTQYFGPGTRLTVL.